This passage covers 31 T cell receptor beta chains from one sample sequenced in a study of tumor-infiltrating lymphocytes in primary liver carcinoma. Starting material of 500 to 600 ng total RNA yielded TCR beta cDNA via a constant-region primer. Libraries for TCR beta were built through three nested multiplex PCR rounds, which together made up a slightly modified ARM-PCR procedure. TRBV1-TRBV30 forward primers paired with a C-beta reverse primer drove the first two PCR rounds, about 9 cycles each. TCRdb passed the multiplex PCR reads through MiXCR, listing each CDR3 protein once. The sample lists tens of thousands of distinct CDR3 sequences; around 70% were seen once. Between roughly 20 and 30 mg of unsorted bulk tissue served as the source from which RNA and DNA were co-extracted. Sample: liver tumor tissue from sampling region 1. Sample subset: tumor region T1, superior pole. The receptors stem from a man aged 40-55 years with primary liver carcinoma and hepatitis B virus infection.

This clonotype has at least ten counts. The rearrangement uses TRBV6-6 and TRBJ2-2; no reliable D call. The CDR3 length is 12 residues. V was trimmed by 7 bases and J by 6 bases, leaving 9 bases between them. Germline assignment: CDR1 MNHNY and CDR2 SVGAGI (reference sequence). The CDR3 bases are TGTGCCAGCACCCTATCCTCCGGGGAGCTGTTTTTT. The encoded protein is CASTLSSGELFF.

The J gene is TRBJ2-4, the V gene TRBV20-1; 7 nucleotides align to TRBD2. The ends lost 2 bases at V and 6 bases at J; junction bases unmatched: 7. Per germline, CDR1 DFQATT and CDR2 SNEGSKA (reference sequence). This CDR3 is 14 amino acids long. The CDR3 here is CSARWASGGNIQYF. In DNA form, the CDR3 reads TGCAGTGCTAGATGGGCTAGCGGAGGAAACATTCAGTACTTC.

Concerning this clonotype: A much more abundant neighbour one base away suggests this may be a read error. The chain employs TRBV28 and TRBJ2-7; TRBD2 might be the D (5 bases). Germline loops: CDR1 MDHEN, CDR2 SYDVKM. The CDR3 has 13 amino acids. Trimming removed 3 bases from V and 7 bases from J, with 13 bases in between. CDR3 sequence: CASSFIGDREQYF. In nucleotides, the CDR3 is TGTGCCAGCAGTTTTATCGGGGATCGAGAGCAGTACTTC.

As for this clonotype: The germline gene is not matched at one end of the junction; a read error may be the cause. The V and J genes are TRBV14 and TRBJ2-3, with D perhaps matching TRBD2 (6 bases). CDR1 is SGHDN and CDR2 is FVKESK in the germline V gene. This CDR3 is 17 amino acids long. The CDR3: CASSRNPGATSTDTQYF. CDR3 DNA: TGTGCCAGCAGCCGTAATCCCGGGGCCACTAGCACAGATACACAGTATTTT.

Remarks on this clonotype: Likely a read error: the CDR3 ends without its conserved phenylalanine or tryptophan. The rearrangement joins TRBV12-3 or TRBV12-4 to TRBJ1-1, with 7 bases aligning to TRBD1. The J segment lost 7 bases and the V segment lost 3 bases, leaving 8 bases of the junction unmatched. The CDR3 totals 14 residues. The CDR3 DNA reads TGTGCCAGCAGTTTTCAGGGGGTAGTAGGTGAAGCTTTCTCT. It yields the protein CASSFQGVVGEAFS.

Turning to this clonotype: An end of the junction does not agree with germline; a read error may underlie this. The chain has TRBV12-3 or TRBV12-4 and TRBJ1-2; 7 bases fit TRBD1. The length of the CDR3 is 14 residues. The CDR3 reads CAISLVGGGCGYTF. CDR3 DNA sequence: TGTGCCATCAGTTTAGTAGGGGGCGGCTGTGGCTACACCTTC.

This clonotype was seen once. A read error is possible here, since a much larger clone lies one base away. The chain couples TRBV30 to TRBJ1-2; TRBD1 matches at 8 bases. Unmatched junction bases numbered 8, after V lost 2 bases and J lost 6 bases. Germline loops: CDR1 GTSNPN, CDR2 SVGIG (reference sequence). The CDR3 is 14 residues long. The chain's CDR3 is CAWSYLQGENGYTF. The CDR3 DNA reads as TGTGCCTGGAGTTACCTACAGGGGGAAAATGGCTACACCTTC.

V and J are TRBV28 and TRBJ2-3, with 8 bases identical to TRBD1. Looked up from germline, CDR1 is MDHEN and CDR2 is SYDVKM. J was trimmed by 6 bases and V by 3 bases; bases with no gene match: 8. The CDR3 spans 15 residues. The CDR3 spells CASSLQGAQFDTQYF. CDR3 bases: TGTGCCAGCAGTTTGCAGGGGGCGCAATTTGATACGCAGTATTTT.

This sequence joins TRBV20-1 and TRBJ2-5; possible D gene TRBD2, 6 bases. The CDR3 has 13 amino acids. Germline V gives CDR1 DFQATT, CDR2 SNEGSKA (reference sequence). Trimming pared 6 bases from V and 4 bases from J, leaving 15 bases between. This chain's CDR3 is CSAKGTGRETQYF. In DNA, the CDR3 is TGCAGTGCCAAGGGGACTGGCCGAGAGACCCAGTACTTC.

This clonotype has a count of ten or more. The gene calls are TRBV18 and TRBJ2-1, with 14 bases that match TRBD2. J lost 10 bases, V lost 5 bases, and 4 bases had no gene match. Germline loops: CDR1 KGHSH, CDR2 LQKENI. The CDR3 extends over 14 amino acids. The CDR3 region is CASSAGTSGSEQFF. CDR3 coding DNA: TGTGCCAGCTCAGCCGGGACTAGCGGGAGCGAGCAGTTCTTC.

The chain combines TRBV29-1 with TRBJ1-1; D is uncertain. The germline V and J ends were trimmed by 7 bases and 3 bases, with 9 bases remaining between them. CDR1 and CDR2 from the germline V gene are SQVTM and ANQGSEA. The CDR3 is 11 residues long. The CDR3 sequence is CSGRIDTEAFF. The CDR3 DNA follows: TGCAGCGGGCGGATTGACACTGAAGCTTTCTTT.

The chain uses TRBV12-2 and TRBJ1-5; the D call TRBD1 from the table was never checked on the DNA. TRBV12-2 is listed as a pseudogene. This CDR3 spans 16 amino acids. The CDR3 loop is CAIRLAPGQISLPQHF. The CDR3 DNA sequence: TGTGCAATTCGCTTAGCCCCGGGACAAATATCACTGCCCCAGCATTTT.

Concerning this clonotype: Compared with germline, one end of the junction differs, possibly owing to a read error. CDR3 bases: TGTACCAGCAGCTCCTGGCCCGTACTGGGATTCTTC. This sequence encodes CTSSSWPVLGFF. The rearrangement links TRBV11-2 to TRBJ2-1; D is ambiguous. This CDR3 has 12 residues. Germline CDR1 and CDR2: SGHAT and FQNNGV.

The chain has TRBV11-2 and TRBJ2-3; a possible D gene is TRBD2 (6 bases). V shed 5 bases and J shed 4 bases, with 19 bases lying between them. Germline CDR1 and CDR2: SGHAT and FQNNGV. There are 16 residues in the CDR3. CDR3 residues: CASSRPGGRGADTQYF. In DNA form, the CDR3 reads TGTGCCAGCAGCCGCCCAGGAGGGAGAGGAGCAGATACGCAGTATTTT.

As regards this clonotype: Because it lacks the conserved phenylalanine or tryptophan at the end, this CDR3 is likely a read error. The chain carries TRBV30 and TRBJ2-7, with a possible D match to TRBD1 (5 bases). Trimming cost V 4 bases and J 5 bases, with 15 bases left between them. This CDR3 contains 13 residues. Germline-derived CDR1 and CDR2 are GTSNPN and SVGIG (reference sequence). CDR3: CAWIRTPHHEQYS. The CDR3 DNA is TGTGCCTGGATCCGGACACCCCACCACGAGCAGTACTCC.

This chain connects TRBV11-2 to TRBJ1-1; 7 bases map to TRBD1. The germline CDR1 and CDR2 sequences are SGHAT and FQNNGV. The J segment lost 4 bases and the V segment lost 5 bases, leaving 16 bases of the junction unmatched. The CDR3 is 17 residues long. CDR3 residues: CASSRVRGQRFGTEAFF. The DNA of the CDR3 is TGTGCCAGCAGCCGAGTGAGGGGACAGAGGTTCGGCACTGAAGCTTTCTTT.

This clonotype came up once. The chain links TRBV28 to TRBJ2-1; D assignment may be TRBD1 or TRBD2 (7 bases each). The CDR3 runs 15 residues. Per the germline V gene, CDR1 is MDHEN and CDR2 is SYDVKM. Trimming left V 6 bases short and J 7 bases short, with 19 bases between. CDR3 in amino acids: CASSDYAGGGNEQFF. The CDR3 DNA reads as TGTGCCAGCAGCGATTATGCAGGGGGGGGTAATGAGCAGTTCTTC.

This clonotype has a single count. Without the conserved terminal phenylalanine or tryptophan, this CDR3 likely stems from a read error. Here the CDR3 reads CASSQGASGLGELFI. The CDR3 DNA reads TGCGCCAGCAGCCAAGGGGCTAGCGGGCTCGGTGAGCTGTTTATT. The genes are TRBV4-1 and TRBJ2-2; the match to TRBD2 covers 8 bases. This CDR3 contains 15 residues. Germline CDR1 MGHRA, CDR2 YSYEKL. Trimming cost V 1 base and J 11 bases; bases outside gene matches: 9.

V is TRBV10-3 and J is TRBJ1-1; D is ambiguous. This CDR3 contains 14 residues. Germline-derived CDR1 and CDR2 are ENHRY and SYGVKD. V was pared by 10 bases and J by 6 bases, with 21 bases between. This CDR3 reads CATLAEVALSEAFF. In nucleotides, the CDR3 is TGTGCCACCTTGGCAGAGGTAGCCCTGTCTGAAGCTTTCTTT.

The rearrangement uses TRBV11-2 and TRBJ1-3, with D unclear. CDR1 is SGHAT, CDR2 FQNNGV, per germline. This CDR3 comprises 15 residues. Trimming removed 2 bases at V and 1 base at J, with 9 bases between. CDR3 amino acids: CASSLSSTSGNTIYF. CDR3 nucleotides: TGTGCCAGCAGCTTAAGTAGCACATCTGGAAACACCATATATTTT.

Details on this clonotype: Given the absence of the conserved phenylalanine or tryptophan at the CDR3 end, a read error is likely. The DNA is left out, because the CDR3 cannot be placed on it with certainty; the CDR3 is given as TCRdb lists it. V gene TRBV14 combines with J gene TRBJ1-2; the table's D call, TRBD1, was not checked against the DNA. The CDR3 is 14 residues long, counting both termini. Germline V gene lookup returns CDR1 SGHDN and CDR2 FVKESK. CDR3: CASSQYGTAPPLTL.

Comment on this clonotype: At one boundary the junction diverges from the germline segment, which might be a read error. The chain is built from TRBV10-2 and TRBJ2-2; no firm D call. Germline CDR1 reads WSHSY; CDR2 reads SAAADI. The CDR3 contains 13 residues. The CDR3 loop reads CANSESAPGELFF. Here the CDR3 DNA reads TGCGCCAACAGTGAGTCCGCGCCAGGGGAGCTGTTTTTT.

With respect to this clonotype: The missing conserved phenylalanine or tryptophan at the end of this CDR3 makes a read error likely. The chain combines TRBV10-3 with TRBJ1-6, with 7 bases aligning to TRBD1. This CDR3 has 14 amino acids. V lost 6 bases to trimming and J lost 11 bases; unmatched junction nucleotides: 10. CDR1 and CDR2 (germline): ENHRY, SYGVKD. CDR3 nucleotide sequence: TGTGCCATCAGCCACAACAGGGGAGGACCACCCCTCCACATT. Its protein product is CAISHNRGGPPLHI.

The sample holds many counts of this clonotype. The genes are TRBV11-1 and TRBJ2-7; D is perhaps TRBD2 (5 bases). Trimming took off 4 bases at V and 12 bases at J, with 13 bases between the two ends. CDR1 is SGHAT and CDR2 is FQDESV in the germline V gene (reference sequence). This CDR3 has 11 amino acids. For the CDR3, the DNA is TGTGCCAGCAGCTCCTACACGGAGGCGTACTTC. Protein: CASSSYTEAYF.

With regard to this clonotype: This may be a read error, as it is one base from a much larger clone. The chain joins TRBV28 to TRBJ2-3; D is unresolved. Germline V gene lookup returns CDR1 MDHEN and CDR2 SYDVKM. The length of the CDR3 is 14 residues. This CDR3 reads CASKAAAFTDTRYF. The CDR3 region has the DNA TGTGCCAGCAAGGCGGCGGCTTTCACAGATACGCGGTATTTT.

CDR3 nucleotides: TGCAGTGCGAACCCTCGGACTAGCGGGGATACCTACAATGAGCAGTTCTTC. It encodes CSANPRTSGDTYNEQFF. V is TRBV20-1 and J is TRBJ2-1; 12 bases agree with TRBD2. Germline CDR1 is DFQATT and CDR2 is SNEGSKA (reference sequence). This CDR3 contains 17 residues. V lost 6 bases to trimming and J lost 2 bases; unmatched junction nucleotides: 11.

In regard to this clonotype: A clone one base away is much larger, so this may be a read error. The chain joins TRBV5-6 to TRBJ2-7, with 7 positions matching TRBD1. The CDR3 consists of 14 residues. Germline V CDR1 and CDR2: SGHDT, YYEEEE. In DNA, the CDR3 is TGTGTCAGCAGCTTGGACGGGACCAGGGGGAAGCAGTACTTC. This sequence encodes CVSSLDGTRGKQYF.

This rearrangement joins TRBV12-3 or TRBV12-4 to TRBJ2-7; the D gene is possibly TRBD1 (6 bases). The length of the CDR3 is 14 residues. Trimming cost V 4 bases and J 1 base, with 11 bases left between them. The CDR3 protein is CASSYMTGSYEQYF. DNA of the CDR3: TGTGCCAGCAGTTACATGACAGGATCCTACGAGCAGTACTTC.

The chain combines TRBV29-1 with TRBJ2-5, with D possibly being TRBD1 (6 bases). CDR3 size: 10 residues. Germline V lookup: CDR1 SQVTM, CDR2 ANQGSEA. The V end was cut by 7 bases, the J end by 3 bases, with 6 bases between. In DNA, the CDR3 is TGCAGCGGGACAGAAGAGACCCAGTACTTC. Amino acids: CSGTEETQYF.

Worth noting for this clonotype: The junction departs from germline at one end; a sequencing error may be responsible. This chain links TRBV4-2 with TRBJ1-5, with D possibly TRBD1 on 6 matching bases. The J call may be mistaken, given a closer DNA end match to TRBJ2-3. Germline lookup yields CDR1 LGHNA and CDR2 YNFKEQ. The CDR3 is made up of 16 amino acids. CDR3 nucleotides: TGTTCCAGCAGCCAAGATGTACAGGGTAGCAATCAGCCCCAGTATTTT. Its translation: CSSSQDVQGSNQPQYF.

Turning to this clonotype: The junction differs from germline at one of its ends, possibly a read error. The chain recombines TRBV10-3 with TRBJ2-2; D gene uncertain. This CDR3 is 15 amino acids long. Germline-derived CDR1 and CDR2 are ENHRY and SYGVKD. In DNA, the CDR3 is TGTGCCATCAGGGACGCCCTAAGGAGCACCTGGGAGCTGTTTTTT. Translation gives CAIRDALRSTWELFF.